This T cell receptor (beta chain) was documented in a study of early T cells in non-severe SARS-CoV-2 infection. As for the study in general: Whole-blood bulk RNA, unsorted, was sequenced, and chains were unpaired. Overall study results and limits: Anti-spike CD8 responses were favored by VDJdb matching, which missed private and CD4 specificities.

This clonotype was picked up a small number of times. Its antigen is not identified. As part of library construction, unique molecular identifiers were attached to individual cDNA molecules. Each CDR3 protein is one row after TCRdb ran MiXCR on the 5' RACE reads. This sample has 50,000 to 75,000 distinct CDR3 sequences, with 12% found just once. Germline CDR1 and CDR2: SGHAT and FQDESV (reference sequence). V trimming: 4 bases; J trimming: 1 base; junction bases outside the gene matches: 9. The CDR3 is 19 amino acids. The chain carries TRBV11-1 and TRBJ2-2, with 13 bases aligning to TRBD2. This TCR was sampled from an adult who was a healthcare worker with PCR-confirmed SARS-CoV-2 infection or an uninfected control (not recorded which). The donor label of this sample is uncertain. The sequenced sample was whole blood, obtained at baseline. The CDR3 protein is CASSSRLAGGFENTGELFF. The CDR3 nucleotides read TGTGCCAGCAGCTCCCGACTAGCGGGGGGTTTCGAGAACACCGGGGAGCTGTTTTTT.